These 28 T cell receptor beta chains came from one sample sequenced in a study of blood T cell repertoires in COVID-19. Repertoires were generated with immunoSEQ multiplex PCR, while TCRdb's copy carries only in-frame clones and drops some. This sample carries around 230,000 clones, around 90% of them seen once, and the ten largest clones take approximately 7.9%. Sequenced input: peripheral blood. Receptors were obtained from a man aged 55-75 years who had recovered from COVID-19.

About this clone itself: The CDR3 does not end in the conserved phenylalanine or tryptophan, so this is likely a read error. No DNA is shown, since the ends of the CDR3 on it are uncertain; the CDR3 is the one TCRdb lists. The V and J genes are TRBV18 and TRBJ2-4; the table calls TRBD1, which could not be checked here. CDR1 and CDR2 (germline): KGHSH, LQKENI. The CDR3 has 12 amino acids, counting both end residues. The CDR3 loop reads CASSPMMNTGVL.

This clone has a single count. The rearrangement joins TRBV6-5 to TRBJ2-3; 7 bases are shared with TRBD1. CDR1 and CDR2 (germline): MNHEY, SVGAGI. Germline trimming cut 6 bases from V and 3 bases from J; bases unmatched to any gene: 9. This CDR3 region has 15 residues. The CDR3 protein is CASRQRGQRTDTQYF. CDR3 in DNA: TGTGCCAGCAGGCAGAGGGGGCAACGGACAGATACGCAGTATTTT.

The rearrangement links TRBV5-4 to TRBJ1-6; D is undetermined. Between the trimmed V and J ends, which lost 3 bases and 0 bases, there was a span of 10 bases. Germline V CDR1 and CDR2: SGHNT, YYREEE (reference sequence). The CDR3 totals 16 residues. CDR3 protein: CASSYDLSSYNSPLHF. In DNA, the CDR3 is TGTGCCAGCAGCTACGATCTGAGCTCCTATAATTCACCCCTCCACTTT.

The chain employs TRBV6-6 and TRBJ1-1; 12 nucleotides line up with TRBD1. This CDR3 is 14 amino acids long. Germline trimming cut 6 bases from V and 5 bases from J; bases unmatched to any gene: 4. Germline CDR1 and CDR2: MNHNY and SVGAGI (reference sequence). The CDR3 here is CASSRDRGRTEAFF. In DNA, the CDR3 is TGTGCCAGCAGCCGGGACAGGGGGCGTACTGAAGCTTTCTTT.

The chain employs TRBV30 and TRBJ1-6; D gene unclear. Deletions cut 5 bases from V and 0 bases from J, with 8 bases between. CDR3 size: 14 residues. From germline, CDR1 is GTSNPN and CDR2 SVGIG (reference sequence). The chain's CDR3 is CAWQRSSYNSPLHF. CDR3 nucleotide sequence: TGTGCCTGGCAGAGGAGCTCCTATAATTCACCCCTCCACTTT.

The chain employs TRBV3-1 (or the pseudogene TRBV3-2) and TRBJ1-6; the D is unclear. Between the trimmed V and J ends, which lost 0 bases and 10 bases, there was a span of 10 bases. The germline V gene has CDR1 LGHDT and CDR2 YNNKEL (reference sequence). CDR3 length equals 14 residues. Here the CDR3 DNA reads TGTGCCAGCAGCCAAGACGGGGTTGCGTCACCCCTCCACTTT. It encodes CASSQDGVASPLHF.

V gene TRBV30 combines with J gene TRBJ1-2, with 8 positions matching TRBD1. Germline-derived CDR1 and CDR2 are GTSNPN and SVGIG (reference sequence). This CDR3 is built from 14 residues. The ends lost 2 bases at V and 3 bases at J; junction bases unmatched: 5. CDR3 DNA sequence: TGTGCCTGGAGTCCCAGGGGGCGTTACTATGGCTACACCTTC. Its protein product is CAWSPRGRYYGYTF. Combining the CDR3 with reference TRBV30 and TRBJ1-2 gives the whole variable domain SQTIHQWPATLVQPVGSPLSLECTVEGTSNPNLYWYRQAAGRGLQLLFYSVGIGQISSEVPQNLSASRPQDRQFILSSKKLLLSDSGFYLCAWSPRGRYYGYTFGSGTRLTVV.

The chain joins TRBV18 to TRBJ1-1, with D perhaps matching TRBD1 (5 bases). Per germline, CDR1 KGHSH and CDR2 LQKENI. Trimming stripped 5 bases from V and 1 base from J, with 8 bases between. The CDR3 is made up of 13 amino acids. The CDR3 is CASSEDKNTEAFF. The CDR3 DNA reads TGTGCCAGCTCAGAGGACAAGAACACTGAAGCTTTCTTT.

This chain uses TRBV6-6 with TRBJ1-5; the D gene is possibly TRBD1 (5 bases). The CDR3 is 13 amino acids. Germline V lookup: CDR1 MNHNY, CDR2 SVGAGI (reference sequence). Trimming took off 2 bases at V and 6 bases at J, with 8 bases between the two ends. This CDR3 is CASSYPQGQPQHF. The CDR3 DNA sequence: TGTGCCAGCAGTTACCCGCAGGGTCAGCCCCAGCATTTT.

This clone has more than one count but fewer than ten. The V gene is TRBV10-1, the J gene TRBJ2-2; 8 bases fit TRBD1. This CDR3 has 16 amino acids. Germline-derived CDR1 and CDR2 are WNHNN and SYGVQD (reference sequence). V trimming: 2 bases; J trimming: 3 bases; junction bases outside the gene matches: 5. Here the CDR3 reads CASSETTGEHTGELFF. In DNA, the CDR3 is TGCGCCAGCAGTGAGACGACAGGGGAACACACCGGGGAGCTGTTTTTT.

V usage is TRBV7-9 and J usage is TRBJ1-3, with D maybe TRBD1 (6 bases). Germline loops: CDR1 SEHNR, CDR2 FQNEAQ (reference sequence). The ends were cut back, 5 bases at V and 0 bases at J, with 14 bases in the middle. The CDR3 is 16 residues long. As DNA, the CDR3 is TGTGCCAGCAGCAGAAAAGGACAGAACTCTGGAAACACCATATATTTT. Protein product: CASSRKGQNSGNTIYF.

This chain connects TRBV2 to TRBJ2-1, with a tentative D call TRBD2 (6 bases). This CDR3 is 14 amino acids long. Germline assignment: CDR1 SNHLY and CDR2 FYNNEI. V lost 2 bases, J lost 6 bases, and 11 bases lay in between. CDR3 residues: CASSEFGTLNEQFF. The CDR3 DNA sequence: TGTGCCAGCAGTGAATTTGGGACTCTCAATGAGCAGTTCTTC.

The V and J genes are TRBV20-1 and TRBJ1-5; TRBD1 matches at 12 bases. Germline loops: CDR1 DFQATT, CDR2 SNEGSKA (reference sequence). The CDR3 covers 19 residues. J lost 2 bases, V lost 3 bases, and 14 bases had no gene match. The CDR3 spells CSASRGGDRGLICNQPQHF. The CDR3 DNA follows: TGCAGTGCTAGTCGCGGGGGGGACAGGGGGCTGATTTGCAATCAGCCCCAGCATTTT.

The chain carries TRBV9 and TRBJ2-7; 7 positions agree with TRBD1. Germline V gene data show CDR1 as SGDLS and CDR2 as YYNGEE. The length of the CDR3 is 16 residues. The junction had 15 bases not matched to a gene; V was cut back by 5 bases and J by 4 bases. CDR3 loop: CASSIRQGPPRYEQYV. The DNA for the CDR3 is TGTGCCAGCAGTATTAGACAGGGACCCCCTCGATACGAGCAGTACGTC.

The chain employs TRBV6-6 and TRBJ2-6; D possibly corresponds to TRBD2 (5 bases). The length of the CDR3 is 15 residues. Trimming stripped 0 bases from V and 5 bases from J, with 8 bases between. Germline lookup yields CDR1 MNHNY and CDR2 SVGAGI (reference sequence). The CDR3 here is CASSYSPGRANVLTF. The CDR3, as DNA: TGTGCCAGCAGTTACTCGCCGGGAAGGGCCAACGTCCTGACTTTC.

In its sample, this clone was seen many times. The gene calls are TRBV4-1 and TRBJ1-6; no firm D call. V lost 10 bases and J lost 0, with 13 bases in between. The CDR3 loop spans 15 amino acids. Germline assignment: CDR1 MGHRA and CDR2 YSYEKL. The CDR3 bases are TGCGCCACCGCCCTACAGAGCTCCTATAATTCACCCCTCCACTTT. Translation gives CATALQSSYNSPLHF.

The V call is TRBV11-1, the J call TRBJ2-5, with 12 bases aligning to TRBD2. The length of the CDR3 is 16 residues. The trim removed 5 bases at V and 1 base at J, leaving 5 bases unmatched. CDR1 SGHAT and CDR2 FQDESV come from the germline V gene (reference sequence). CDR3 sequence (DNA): TGTGCCAGCAGCCACCGGACTAGCGGGGTCCAAGAGACCCAGTACTTC. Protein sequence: CASSHRTSGVQETQYF. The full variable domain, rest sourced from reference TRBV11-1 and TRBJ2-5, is EAEVAQSPRYKITEKSQAVAFWCDPISGHATLYWYRQILGQGPELLVQFQDESVVDDSQLPKDRFSAERLKGVDSTLKIQPAELGDSAMYLCASSHRTSGVQETQYFGPGTRLLVL.

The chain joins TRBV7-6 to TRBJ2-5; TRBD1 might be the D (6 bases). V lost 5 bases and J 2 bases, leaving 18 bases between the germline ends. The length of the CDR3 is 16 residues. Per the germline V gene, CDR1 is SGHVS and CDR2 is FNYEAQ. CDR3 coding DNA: TGTGCCAGCAGCCCCCGATTTCCGGGACAACAAGAGACCCAGTACTTC. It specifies CASSPRFPGQQETQYF.

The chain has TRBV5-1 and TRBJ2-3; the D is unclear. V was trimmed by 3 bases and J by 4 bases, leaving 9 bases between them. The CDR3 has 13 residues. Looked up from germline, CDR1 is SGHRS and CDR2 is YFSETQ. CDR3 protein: CASSSQIADTQYF. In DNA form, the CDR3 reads TGCGCCAGCAGCTCGCAGATCGCAGATACGCAGTATTTT.

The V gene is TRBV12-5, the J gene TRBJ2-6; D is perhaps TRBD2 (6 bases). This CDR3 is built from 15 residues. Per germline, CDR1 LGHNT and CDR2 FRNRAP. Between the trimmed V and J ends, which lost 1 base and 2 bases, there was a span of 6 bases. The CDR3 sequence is CASGLGGAGANVLTF. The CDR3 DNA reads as TGTGCTAGTGGTTTGGGGGGGGCTGGGGCCAACGTCCTGACTTTC.

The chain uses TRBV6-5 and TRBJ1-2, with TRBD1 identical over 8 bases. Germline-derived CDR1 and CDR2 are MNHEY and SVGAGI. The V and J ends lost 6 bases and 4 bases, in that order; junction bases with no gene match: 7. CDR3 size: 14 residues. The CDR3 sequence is CASSHTGGSYGYTF. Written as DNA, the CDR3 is TGTGCCAGCAGCCACACAGGGGGGAGCTATGGCTACACCTTC.

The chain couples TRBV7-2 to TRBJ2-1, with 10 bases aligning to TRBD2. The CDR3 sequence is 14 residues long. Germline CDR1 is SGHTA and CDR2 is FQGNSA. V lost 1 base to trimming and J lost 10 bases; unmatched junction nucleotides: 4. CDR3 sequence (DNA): TGTGCCAGCAGCTTAGTCAGCGGGGGGGGCGAGCAGTTCTTC. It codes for CASSLVSGGGEQFF.

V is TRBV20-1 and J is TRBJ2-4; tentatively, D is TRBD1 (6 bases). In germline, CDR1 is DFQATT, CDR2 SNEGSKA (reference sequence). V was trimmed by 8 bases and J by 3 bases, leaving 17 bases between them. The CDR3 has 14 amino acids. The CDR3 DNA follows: TGCAGTAATAGTGGGGGCCCTGACAAAAACATTCAGTACTTC. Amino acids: CSNSGGPDKNIQYF.

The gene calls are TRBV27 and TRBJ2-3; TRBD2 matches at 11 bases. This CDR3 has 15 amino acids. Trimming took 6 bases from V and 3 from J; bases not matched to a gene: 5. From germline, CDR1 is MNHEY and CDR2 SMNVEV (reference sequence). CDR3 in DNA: TGTGCCAGCAGGGACTGGACTAGCGGGACAGATACGCAGTATTTT. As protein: CASRDWTSGTDTQYF.

The CDR3 DNA reads as TGTGCCAGCAGTTTTCAGGGTGGCACTGAAGCTTTCTTT. Protein product: CASSFQGGTEAFF. The chain combines TRBV6-1 with TRBJ1-1; tentatively, D is TRBD1 (5 bases). CDR3 length: 13 amino acids. Germline-derived CDR1 and CDR2 are MNHNS and SASEGT. The V gene lost 5 bases and the J gene lost 4 bases, with 11 bases spanning the gap.

The CDR3 sequence is CASSFTRGVQFF. The CDR3 bases are TGTGCCAGCAGCTTTACCCGGGGGGTACAGTTCTTC. The chain is built from TRBV11-3 and TRBJ2-1; 7 positions match TRBD2. Unmatched junction bases numbered 6, after V lost 3 bases and J lost 13 bases. The CDR3 length is 12 residues. Germline V lookup: CDR1 SGHNT, CDR2 YENEEA.

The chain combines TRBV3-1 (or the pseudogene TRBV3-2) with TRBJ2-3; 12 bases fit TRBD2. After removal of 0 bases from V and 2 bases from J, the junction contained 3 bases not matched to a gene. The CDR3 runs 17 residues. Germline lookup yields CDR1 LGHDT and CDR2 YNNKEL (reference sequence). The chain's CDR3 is CASSQERLAGVTDTQYF. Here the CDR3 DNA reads TGTGCCAGCAGCCAAGAGAGACTAGCGGGAGTCACAGATACGCAGTATTTT.

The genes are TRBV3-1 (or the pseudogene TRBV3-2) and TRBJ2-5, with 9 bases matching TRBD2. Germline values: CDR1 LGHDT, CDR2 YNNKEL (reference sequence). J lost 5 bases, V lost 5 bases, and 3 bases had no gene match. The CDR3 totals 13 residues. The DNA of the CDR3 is TGTGCCAGCAGCTTCGGACTAGCGGAGACCCAGTACTTC. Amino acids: CASSFGLAETQYF.